Each of the 13 T cell receptor beta chains below was sequenced from the same sample in a study of monozygotic twins with cystic fibrosis. TCRdb's copy holds only in-frame clones and misses some; the assay was immunoSEQ multiplex PCR. The sample contains 12,000 to 15,000 clones, roughly 98% of which appear only once. What was sequenced was blood. The origin of the receptors is a girl aged 2-9 years with cystic fibrosis.

CDR3 loop: CASSPSGGLTEAFF. Written as DNA, the CDR3 is TGTGCCAGCAGTCCAAGTGGGGGCCTCACTGAAGCTTTCTTT. The V and J genes are TRBV6-6 and TRBJ1-1; weak D call: TRBD1 (6 bases). Germline CDR1 MNHNY, CDR2 SVGAGI (reference sequence). CDR3 size: 14 residues. V was clipped by 5 bases and J by 4 bases, with 14 bases between them.

V gene TRBV25-1 combines with J gene TRBJ2-2; 9 bases match TRBD1. Looked up from germline, CDR1 is MGHDK and CDR2 is SYGVNS. The CDR3 is 15 residues long. With V trimmed by 1 base and J by 6 bases, 3 bases remained unmatched. The CDR3 protein is CASSEWDRDPGELFF. The CDR3 DNA reads as TGTGCCAGCAGTGAATGGGACAGGGATCCCGGGGAGCTGTTTTTT.

For the CDR3, the DNA is TGTGCCAGCAGTGTACTAGGGGGGCTATACGAGCAGTACTTC. It translates to CASSVLGGLYEQYF. V is TRBV25-1 and J is TRBJ2-5; D may match TRBD1 or TRBD2 (6 bases each). Gene TRBJ2-7 matches the end of the DNA better, so the J call may be wrong. CDR3 length: 14 amino acids. CDR1 MGHDK and CDR2 SYGVNS come from the germline V gene.

The chain combines TRBV2 with TRBJ2-7; possible D gene TRBD2, 6 bases. Germline V gives CDR1 SNHLY, CDR2 FYNNEI. Trimming removed 0 bases from V and 6 bases from J, with 12 bases in between. CDR3 size: 14 residues. CDR3 DNA: TGTGCCAGCAGTGAAGCGCGGGGCGTAGGCGAGCAGTACTTC. Amino acids: CASSEARGVGEQYF.

CDR3 sequence reads: CAWSVPRTGHNEQFF. Written as DNA, the CDR3 is TGTGCCTGGAGTGTACCCAGGACGGGACACAATGAGCAGTTCTTC. V is TRBV30 and J is TRBJ2-1; D tentatively reads TRBD1 or TRBD2 (5 bases each). Germline CDR1 GTSNPN, CDR2 SVGIG (reference sequence). V gave up 0 bases and J gave up 5 bases, with 14 bases separating them. The length of the CDR3 is 15 residues.

The V and J genes are TRBV2 and TRBJ2-2; the D call may be TRBD1 or TRBD2 (5 bases each). V was shortened by 7 bases and J by 6 bases, with 12 bases between the two germline ends. This CDR3 is built from 13 residues. In germline, CDR1 is SNHLY, CDR2 FYNNEI. The CDR3 sequence: CASTRDLAGELFF. The CDR3 bases are TGTGCCAGCACTCGGGACCTAGCCGGGGAGCTGTTTTTT.

The chain combines TRBV6-1 with TRBJ2-5; D unclear. V was shortened by 8 bases and J by 1 base, with 14 bases between the two germline ends. The CDR3 runs to 14 residues. The germline CDR1 and CDR2 sequences are MNHNS and SASEGT. The CDR3 protein is CASSWRKLQETQYF. The CDR3 DNA sequence: TGTGCCAGCTCGTGGCGGAAGCTCCAAGAGACCCAGTACTTC.

The rearrangement links TRBV9 to TRBJ2-2, with D perhaps TRBD1 (6 bases). Deletions cut 1 base from V and 2 bases from J, with 12 bases between. The CDR3 has 16 amino acids. CDR1 SGDLS and CDR2 YYNGEE come from the germline V gene. CDR3: CASSVLQGPNTGELFF. The CDR3 region has the DNA TGTGCCAGCAGCGTACTTCAGGGGCCAAACACCGGGGAGCTGTTTTTT.

In DNA form, the CDR3 reads TGTGCCAGCAGTTACGGGCGGAACACTGAAGCTTTCTTT. Protein: CASSYGRNTEAFF. The V call is TRBV6-5, the J call TRBJ1-1, with D unclear. Trimming took off 2 bases at V and 1 base at J, with 5 bases between the two ends. Germline V lookup: CDR1 MNHEY, CDR2 SVGAGI. The CDR3 extends over 13 amino acids.

V is TRBV19 and J is TRBJ1-1; a weak D match, TRBD1 (5 bases). The CDR3 extends over 15 amino acids. V shed 3 bases and J shed 6 bases, with 17 bases lying between them. Germline assignment: CDR1 LNHDA and CDR2 SQIVND (reference sequence). The CDR3 DNA reads TGTGCCAGTAGTATCTGGAGGGGTGCCATCGCTGAAGCTTTCTTT. As protein: CASSIWRGAIAEAFF.

The chain has TRBV27 and TRBJ1-2, with D possibly matching TRBD1 (6 bases). This CDR3 contains 14 residues. Germline CDR1 MNHEY, CDR2 SMNVEV (reference sequence). Trimming took off 3 bases at V and 3 bases at J, with 11 bases between the two ends. The CDR3 loop is CASSLAGADYGYTF. The CDR3 DNA sequence: TGTGCCAGCAGTTTGGCAGGGGCGGACTATGGCTACACCTTC.

The chain joins TRBV11-2 to TRBJ1-2, with D tentatively TRBD1 (6 bases). Looked up from germline, CDR1 is SGHAT and CDR2 is FQNNGV. This CDR3 comprises 14 residues. V was cut by 3 bases and J by 6 bases, with 14 bases left in between. CDR3 residues: CASSFTGGGNGYTF. CDR3 DNA sequence: TGTGCCAGCAGCTTTACGGGGGGCGGGAATGGCTACACCTTC.

This chain links TRBV19 with TRBJ2-5; 7 nucleotides agree with TRBD1. V shed 7 bases, J shed 2 bases, and the junction held 4 bases outside the gene matches. This CDR3 spans 13 amino acids. Germline V CDR1 and CDR2: LNHDA, SQIVND (reference sequence). The CDR3 nucleotides read TGTGCCAGTAACGTCAGGGGGCAAGAGACCCAGTACTTC. Its protein is CASNVRGQETQYF.